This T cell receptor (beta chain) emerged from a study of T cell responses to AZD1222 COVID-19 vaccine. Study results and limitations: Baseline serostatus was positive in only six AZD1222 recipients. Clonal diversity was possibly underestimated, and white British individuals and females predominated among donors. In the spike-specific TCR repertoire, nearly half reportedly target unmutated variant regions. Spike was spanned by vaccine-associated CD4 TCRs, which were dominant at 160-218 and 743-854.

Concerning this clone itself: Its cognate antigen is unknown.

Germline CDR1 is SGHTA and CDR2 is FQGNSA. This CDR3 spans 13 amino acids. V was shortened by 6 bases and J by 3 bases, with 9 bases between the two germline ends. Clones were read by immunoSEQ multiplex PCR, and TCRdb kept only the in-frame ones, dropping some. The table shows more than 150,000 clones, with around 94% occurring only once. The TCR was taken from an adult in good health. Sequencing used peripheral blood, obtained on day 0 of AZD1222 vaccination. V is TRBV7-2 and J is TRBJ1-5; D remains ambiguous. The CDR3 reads CASSLDLNQPQHF. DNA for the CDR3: TGTGCCAGCAGTCTAGATCTCAATCAGCCCCAGCATTTT. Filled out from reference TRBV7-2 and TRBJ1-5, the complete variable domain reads GAGVSQSPSNKVTEKGKDVELRCDPISGHTALYWYRQSLGQGLEFLIYFQGNSAPDKSGLPSDRFSAERTGGSVSTLTIQRTQQEDSAVYLCASSLDLNQPQHFGDGTRLSIL.